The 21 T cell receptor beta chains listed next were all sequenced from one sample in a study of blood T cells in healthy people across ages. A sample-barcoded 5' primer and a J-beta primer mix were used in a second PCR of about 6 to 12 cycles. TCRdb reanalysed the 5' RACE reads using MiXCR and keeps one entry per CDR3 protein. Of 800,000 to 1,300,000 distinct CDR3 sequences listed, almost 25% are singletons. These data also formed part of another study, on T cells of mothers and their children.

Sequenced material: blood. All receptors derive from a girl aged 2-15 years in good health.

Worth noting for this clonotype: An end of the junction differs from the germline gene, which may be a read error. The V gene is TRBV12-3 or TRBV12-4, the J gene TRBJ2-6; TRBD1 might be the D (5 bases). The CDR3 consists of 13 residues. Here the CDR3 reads CASSRSGANVPTF. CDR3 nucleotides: TGTGCCAGCAGCCGATCTGGGGCCAACGTCCCGACTTTC.

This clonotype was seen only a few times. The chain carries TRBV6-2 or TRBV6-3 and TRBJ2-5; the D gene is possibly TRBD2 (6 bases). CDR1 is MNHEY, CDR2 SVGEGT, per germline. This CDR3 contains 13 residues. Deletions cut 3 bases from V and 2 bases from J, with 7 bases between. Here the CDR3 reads CASSYLAQETQYF. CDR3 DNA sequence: TGTGCCAGCAGTTATCTAGCGCAAGAGACCCAGTACTTC.

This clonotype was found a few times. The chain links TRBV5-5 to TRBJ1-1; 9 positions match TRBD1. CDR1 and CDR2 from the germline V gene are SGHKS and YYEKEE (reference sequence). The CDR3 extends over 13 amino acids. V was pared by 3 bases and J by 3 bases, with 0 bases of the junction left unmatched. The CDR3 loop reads CASSWTGDTEAFF. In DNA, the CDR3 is TGTGCCAGCAGCTGGACAGGGGACACTGAAGCTTTCTTT. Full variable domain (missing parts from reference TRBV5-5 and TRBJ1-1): DAGVTQSPTHLIKTRGQQVTLRCSPISGHKSVSWYQQVLGQGPQFIFQYYEKEERGRGNFPDRFSARQFPNYSSELNVNALLLGDSALYLCASSWTGDTEAFFGQGTRLTVV.

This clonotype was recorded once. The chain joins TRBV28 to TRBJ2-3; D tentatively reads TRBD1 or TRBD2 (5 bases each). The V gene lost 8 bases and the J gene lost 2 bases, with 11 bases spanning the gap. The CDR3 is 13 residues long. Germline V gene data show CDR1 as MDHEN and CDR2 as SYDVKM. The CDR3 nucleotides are TGTGCCAGCCGGGACCGACACACAGATACGCAGTATTTT. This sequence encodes CASRDRHTDTQYF.

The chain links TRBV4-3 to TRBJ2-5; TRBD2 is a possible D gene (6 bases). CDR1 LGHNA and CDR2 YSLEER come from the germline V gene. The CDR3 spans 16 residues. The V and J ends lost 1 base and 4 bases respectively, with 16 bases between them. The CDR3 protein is CASSQAAGLSGETQYF. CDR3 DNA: TGCGCCAGCAGCCAAGCGGCGGGACTGTCCGGAGAGACCCAGTACTTC.

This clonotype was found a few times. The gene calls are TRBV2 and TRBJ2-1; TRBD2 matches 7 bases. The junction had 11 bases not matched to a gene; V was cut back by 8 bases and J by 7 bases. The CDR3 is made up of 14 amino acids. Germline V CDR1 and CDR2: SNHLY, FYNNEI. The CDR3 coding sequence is TGTGCCAGCGGGGGACTACCTAGTGGTAATGAGCAGTTCTTC. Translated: CASGGLPSGNEQFF.

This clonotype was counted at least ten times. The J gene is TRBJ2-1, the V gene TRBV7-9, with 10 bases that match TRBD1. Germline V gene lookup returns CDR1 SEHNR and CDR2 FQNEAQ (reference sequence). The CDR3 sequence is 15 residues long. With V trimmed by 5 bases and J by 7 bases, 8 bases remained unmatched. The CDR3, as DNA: TGTGCCAGCAGCCAAGTCCCGGGACAGGGGAATGAGCAGTTCTTC. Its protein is CASSQVPGQGNEQFF.

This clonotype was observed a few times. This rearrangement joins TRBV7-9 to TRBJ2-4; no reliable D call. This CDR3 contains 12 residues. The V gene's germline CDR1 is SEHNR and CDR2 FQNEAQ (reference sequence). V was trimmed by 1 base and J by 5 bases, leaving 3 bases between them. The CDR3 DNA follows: TGTGCCAGCAGCTTAGGGCAAAACATTCAGTACTTC. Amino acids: CASSLGQNIQYF.

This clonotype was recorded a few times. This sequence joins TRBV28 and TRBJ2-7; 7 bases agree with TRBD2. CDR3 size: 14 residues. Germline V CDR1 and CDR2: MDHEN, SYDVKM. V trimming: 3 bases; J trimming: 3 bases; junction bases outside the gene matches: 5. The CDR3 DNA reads TGTGCCAGCAGTTTTTCCAGGGAGGGCTACGAGCAGTACTTC. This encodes CASSFSREGYEQYF.

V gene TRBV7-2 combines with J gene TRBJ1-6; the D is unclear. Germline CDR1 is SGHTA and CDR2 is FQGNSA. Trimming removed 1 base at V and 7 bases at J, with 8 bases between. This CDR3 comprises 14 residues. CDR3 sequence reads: CASSLVATNSPLHF. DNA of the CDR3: TGTGCCAGCAGCTTAGTAGCCACCAATTCACCCCTCCACTTT.

The CDR3 bases are TGTGCCAGCAGCCCCGGACTAGCGGGAGGGGGTGACACAGATACGCAGTATTTT. This translates into CASSPGLAGGGDTDTQYF. The J gene is TRBJ2-3, the V gene TRBV11-2; 15 nucleotides line up with TRBD2. This CDR3 is 18 amino acids long. Germline trimming cut 5 bases from V and 2 bases from J; bases unmatched to any gene: 8. Per germline, CDR1 SGHAT and CDR2 FQNNGV.

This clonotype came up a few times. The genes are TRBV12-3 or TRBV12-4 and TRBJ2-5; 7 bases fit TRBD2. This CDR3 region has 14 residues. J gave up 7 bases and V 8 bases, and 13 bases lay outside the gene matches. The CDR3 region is CASHPPAGRGTQYF. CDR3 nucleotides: TGTGCCAGCCATCCCCCCGCAGGGAGGGGGACCCAGTACTTC.

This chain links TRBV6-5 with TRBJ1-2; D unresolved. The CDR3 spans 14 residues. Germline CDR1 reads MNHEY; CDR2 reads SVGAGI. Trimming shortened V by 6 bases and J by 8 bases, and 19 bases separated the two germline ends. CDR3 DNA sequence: TGTGCCAGCAGAGACGGAAACCCGGTCAAGGGCTACACCTTC. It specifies CASRDGNPVKGYTF.

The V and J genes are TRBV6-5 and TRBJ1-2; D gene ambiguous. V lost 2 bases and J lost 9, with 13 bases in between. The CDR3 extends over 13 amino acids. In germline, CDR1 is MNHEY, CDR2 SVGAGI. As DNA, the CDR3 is TGTGCCAGCAGTTACCGGGTGTTTGGGAGCTACACCTTC. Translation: CASSYRVFGSYTF.

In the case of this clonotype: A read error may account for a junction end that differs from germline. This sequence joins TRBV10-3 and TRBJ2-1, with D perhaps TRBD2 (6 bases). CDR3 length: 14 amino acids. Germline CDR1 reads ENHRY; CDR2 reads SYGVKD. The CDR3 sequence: CAISNRDSYNEQFF. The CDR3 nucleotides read TGCGCCATCAGTAACCGGGACTCTTACAATGAGCAGTTCTTC.

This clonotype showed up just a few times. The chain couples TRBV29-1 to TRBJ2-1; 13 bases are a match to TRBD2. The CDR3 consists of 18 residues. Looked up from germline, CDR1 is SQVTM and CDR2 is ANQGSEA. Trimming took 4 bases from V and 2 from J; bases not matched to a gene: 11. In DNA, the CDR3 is TGCAGCGTTGTAGGGGGCGCGGGACTAGCGGGACCCTACAATGAGCAGTTCTTC. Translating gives CSVVGGAGLAGPYNEQFF.

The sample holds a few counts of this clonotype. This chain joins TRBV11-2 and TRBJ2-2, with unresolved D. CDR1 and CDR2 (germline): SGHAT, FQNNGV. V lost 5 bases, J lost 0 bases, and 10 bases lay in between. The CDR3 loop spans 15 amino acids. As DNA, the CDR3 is TGTGCCAGCAGCGCCGGACGCTCGAACACCGGGGAGCTGTTTTTT. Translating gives CASSAGRSNTGELFF.

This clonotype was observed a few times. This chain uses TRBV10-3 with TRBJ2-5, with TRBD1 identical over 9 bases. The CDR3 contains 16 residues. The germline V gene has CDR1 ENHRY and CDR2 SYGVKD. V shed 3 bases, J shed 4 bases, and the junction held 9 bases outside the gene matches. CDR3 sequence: CAISEAGTGLRETQYF. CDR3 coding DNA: TGTGCCATCAGTGAAGCCGGGACAGGGCTTAGAGAGACCCAGTACTTC.

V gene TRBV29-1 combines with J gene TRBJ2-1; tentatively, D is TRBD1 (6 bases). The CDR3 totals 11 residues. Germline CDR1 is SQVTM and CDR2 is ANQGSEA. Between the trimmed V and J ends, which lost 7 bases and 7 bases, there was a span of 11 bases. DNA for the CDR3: TGCAGCGCGTACAGGGAGAATGAGCAGTTCTTC. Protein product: CSAYRENEQFF.

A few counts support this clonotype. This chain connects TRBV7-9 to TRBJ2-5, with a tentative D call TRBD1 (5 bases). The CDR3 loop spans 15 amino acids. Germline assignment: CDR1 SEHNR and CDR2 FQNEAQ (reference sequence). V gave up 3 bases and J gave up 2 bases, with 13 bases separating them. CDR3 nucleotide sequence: TGTGCCAGCAGCTTCTCCTTCCAGGGTCAAGAGACCCAGTACTTC. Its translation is CASSFSFQGQETQYF.

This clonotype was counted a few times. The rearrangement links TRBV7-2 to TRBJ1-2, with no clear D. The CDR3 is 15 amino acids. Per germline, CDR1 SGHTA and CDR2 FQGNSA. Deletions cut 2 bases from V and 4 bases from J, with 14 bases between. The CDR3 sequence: CASSLMFSESYGYTF. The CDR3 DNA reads TGTGCCAGCAGCTTAATGTTTTCCGAAAGCTATGGCTACACCTTC.